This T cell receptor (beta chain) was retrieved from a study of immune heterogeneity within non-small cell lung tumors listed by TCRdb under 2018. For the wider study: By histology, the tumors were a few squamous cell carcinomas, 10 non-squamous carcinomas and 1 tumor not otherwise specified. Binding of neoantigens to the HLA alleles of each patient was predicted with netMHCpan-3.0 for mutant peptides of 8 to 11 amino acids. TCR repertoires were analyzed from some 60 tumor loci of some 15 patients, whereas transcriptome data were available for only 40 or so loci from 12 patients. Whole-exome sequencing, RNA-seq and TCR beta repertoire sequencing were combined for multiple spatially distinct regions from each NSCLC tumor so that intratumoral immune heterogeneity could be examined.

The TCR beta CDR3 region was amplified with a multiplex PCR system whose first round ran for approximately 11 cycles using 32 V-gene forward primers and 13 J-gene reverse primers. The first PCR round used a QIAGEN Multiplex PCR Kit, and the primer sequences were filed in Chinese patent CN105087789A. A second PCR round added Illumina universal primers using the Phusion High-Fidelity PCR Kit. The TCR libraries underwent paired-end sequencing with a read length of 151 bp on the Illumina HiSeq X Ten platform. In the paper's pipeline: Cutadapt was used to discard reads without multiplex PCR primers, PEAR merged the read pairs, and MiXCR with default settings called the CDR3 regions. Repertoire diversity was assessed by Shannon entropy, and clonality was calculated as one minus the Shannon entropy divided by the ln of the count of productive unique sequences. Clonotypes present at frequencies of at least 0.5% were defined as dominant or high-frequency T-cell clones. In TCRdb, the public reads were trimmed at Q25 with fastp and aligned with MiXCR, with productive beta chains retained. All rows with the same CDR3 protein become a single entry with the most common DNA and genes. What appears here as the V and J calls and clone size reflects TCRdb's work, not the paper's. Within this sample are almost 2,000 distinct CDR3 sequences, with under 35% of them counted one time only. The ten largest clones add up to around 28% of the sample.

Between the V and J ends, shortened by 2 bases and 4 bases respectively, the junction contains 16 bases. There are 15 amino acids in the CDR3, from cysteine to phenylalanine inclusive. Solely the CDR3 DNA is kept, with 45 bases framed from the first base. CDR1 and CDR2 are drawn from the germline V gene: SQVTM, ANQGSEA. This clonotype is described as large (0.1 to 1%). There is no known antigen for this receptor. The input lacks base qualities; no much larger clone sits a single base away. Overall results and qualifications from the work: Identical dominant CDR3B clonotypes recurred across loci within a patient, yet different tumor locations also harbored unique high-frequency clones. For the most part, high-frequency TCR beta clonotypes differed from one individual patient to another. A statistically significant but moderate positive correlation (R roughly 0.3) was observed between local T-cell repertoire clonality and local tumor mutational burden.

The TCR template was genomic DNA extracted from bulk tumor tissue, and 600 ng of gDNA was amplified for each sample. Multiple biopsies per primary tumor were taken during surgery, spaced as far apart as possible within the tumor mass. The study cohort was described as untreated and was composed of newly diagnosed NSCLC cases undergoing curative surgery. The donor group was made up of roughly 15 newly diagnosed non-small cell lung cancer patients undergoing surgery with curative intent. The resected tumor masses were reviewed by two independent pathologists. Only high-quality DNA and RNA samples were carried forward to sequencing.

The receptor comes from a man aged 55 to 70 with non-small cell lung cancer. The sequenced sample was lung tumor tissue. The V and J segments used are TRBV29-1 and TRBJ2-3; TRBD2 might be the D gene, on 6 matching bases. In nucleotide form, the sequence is TGCAGCGTTGAAATGGAGGGGAGTAGGGCAGATACGCAGTATTTT. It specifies CSVEMEGSRADTQYF.